The 32 T cell receptor beta chains below come from one sample, sequenced in a study of blood T cell repertoires in COVID-19. Sequencing used immunoSEQ multiplex PCR; TCRdb keeps in-frame clones, though not all of them. The sample includes approximately 74,000 clones, 80% to 85% of them seen just once. Sequencing used peripheral blood. The receptors stem from an elderly man with active or convalescent COVID-19.

The chain links TRBV6-2 or TRBV6-3 to TRBJ2-1; 7 bases fit TRBD1. CDR1 and CDR2 (germline): MNHEY, SVGEGT. V was clipped by 5 bases and J by 2 bases; unmatched bases: 6. The length of the CDR3 is 15 residues. The CDR3 sequence: CASSPVRGPYNEQFF. CDR3 in DNA: TGTGCCAGCAGTCCCGTGAGGGGGCCCTACAATGAGCAGTTCTTC.

The chain uses TRBV21-1 and TRBJ2-6; TRBD1, the table's D call, was not compared with the DNA. TRBV21-1 is listed as a pseudogene. The CDR3 covers 16 residues. CDR3 bases: TGTGCCAGCAGCCCCCGACAGGGCTCTGGGGCCAACGTCCTGACTTTC. It encodes CASSPRQGSGANVLTF.

The chain uses TRBV10-3 and TRBJ1-1; D remains ambiguous. V dropped 2 bases and J dropped 1 base, with 8 bases sitting between them. The CDR3 spans 14 residues. Looked up from germline, CDR1 is ENHRY and CDR2 is SYGVKD. This CDR3 is CAISEVLANTEAFF. In DNA form, the CDR3 reads TGTGCCATCAGTGAGGTTCTAGCGAACACTGAAGCTTTCTTT.

This chain connects TRBV7-9 to TRBJ1-4, with TRBD1 matching over 7 bases. Trimming took 0 bases from V and 8 from J; bases not matched to a gene: 9. The germline V gene has CDR1 SEHNR and CDR2 FQNEAQ (reference sequence). CDR3 size: 16 residues. CDR3 protein: CASSLALGDSIEKLFF. The CDR3 DNA reads TGTGCCAGCAGCTTAGCGCTTGGGGACAGCATAGAAAAACTGTTTTTT.

The rearrangement joins TRBV7-8 to TRBJ2-3, with TRBD2 as a possible D gene (5 bases). Germline V gene data show CDR1 as SGHVS and CDR2 as FQNEAQ. Trimming took 1 base from V and 0 from J, leaving 11 bases between them. CDR3 size: 16 residues. The DNA for the CDR3 is TGTGCCAGCAGCTTAGTTCTAGCTCTTAGCACAGATACGCAGTATTTT. It translates to CASSLVLALSTDTQYF.

This clone was seen just once. The chain employs TRBV4-2 and TRBJ2-1; TRBD2 might be the D (6 bases). Trimming took off 1 base at V and 14 bases at J, with 21 bases between the two ends. From germline, CDR1 is LGHNA and CDR2 YNFKEQ. This CDR3 contains 15 residues. The CDR3 is CASSQGASGGAREFF. The CDR3 DNA reads as TGTGCCAGCAGCCAAGGGGCGTCCGGAGGGGCCCGGGAGTTCTTC.

This chain connects TRBV3-1 (or the pseudogene TRBV3-2) to TRBJ1-5; D is unclear. Germline values: CDR1 LGHDT, CDR2 YNNKEL (reference sequence). Trimming took 0 bases from V and 4 from J, leaving 10 bases between them. This CDR3 spans 15 amino acids. The CDR3 reads CASSQDRGWNQPQHF. CDR3 DNA sequence: TGTGCCAGCAGCCAAGATCGGGGTTGGAATCAGCCCCAGCATTTT.

This chain connects TRBV18 to TRBJ2-5; TRBD2 might be the D (5 bases). With 5 bases removed from V and 1 base from J, the gap between germline ends came to 8 bases. Germline V gene data show CDR1 as KGHSH and CDR2 as LQKENI. The CDR3 loop spans 13 amino acids. CDR3 sequence (DNA): TGTGCCAGCTCAGGGAGCCCCCAAGAGACCCAGTACTTC. It is translated as CASSGSPQETQYF.

The genes are TRBV18 and TRBJ2-5; the D gene is possibly TRBD1 (6 bases). CDR3 length: 13 residues. V was clipped by 2 bases and J by 7 bases, with 11 bases between them. The germline CDR1 and CDR2 sequences are KGHSH and LQKENI. The CDR3 reads CASSPAGTMTQYF. The DNA of the CDR3 is TGTGCCAGCTCACCAGCCGGGACAATGACCCAGTACTTC.

The rearrangement joins TRBV6-5 to TRBJ2-7, with 7 bases lining up with TRBD1. Germline V gene lookup returns CDR1 MNHEY and CDR2 SVGAGI. After removal of 6 bases from V and 0 bases from J, the junction contained 8 bases not matched to a gene. The CDR3 contains 15 residues. Written as DNA, the CDR3 is TGTGCCAGCAGCTATACAGGGGAGACCTCCTACGAGCAGTACTTC. It translates to CASSYTGETSYEQYF.

V and J are TRBV11-2 and TRBJ2-1, with D possibly TRBD1 on 6 matching bases. Trimming took off 2 bases at V and 9 bases at J, with 29 bases between the two ends. This CDR3 contains 19 residues. Germline-derived CDR1 and CDR2 are SGHAT and FQNNGV. CDR3 sequence: CASSLRTDRNRERGGEQFF. In nucleotides, the CDR3 is TGTGCCAGCAGCTTAAGGACAGATAGAAATAGGGAGAGGGGTGGTGAGCAGTTCTTC.

CDR3 bases: TGTGCCAGCACCGGACCCGGGGAGCTCGGAGATACGCAGTATTTT. Amino acids: CASTGPGELGDTQYF. The rearrangement uses TRBV11-3 and TRBJ2-3; tentative D call: TRBD2 (5 bases). The CDR3 consists of 15 residues. CDR1 is SGHNT and CDR2 is YENEEA in the germline V gene. V was pared by 7 bases and J by 5 bases, with 19 bases between.

The V call is TRBV3-1 (or the pseudogene TRBV3-2), the J call TRBJ1-2; 7 nucleotides align to TRBD1. The trim removed 6 bases at V and 4 bases at J, leaving 5 bases unmatched. The CDR3 is made up of 13 amino acids. From germline, CDR1 is LGHDT and CDR2 YNNKEL (reference sequence). CDR3 nucleotide sequence: TGTGCCAGCAGGCACGGGACAGCCTATGGCTACACCTTC. This encodes CASRHGTAYGYTF.

The CDR3 coding sequence is TGTGCCAGCAGAGGGACAGGGGGACGTCAGCCCCAGCATTTT. Encoded protein: CASRGTGGRQPQHF. V and J are TRBV28 and TRBJ1-5; the match to TRBD1 covers 11 bases. Germline loops: CDR1 MDHEN, CDR2 SYDVKM. CDR3 length: 14 residues. Germline trimming cut 6 bases from V and 6 bases from J; bases unmatched to any gene: 4.

The chain is built from TRBV14 and TRBJ2-1; 7 bases fit TRBD2. This CDR3 has 15 residues. J gave up 3 bases and V 1 base, and 3 bases lay outside the gene matches. CDR1 and CDR2 from the germline V gene are SGHDN and FVKESK. CDR3 residues: CASSQVWTSYNEQFF. CDR3 nucleotide sequence: TGTGCCAGCAGCCAAGTTTGGACTAGCTACAATGAGCAGTTCTTC.

This chain uses TRBV7-7 with TRBJ2-5, with D tentatively TRBD1 (6 bases). Per the germline V gene, CDR1 is SSHAT and CDR2 is FNYEAQ (reference sequence). The CDR3 length is 18 residues. CDR3 protein: CEGSTGHRLVGIQETQYF. As DNA, the CDR3 is TGTGAAGGTTCGACGGGACATCGGCTAGTCGGTATCCAAGAGACCCAGTACTTC.

The V call is TRBV6-5, the J call TRBJ1-1; 9 positions agree with TRBD1. Germline V gene sequence: CDR1 MNHEY, CDR2 SVGAGI. J lost 5 bases, V lost 11 bases, and 9 bases had no gene match. The CDR3 is 13 residues long. The CDR3 region has the DNA TGTGCCGTCTCACAGGGGGCGATGACTGAAGCTTTCTTT. This sequence encodes CAVSQGAMTEAFF.

This clone occurred a few times. J is TRBJ2-6 and V is TRBV12-3 or TRBV12-4, with D unclear. The length of the CDR3 is 13 residues. V lost 6 bases and J lost 0, with 3 bases in between. The CDR3 region has the DNA TGTGCCAGCAGCCACTCTGGGGCCAACGTCCTGACTTTC. Translating it yields CASSHSGANVLTF.

The V and J genes are TRBV28 and TRBJ2-7; D gene ambiguous. Trimming removed 5 bases at V and 2 bases at J, with 7 bases between. The CDR3 is made up of 12 amino acids. Germline V lookup: CDR1 MDHEN, CDR2 SYDVKM. The CDR3 DNA sequence: TGTGCCAGCAGTGTGTCCACCTACGAGCAGTACTTC. This sequence encodes CASSVSTYEQYF.

The rearrangement links TRBV7-8 to TRBJ2-2; no clear D. The CDR3 runs 15 residues. V was clipped by 7 bases and J by 2 bases, with 14 bases between them. Germline CDR1 reads SGHVS; CDR2 reads FQNEAQ. The CDR3: CASNNRRQNTGELFF. CDR3 DNA: TGTGCCAGCAACAATCGCCGACAAAACACCGGGGAGCTGTTTTTT.

V gene TRBV10-3 combines with J gene TRBJ2-7; D may be TRBD2 (6 bases). Germline V gene lookup returns CDR1 ENHRY and CDR2 SYGVKD. The CDR3 extends over 15 amino acids. Trimming stripped 6 bases from V and 4 bases from J, with 19 bases between. CDR3 amino acids: CAIRGPGTDLYEQYF. The CDR3 DNA sequence: TGTGCCATCAGAGGCCCCGGGACTGACCTGTACGAGCAGTACTTC.

The chain uses TRBV7-9 and TRBJ2-1, with D tentatively TRBD2 (6 bases). The V end lost 5 bases, the J end lost 7 bases, and 24 bases lay between the germline ends. The CDR3 length is 17 residues. Germline V gene sequence: CDR1 SEHNR, CDR2 FQNEAQ (reference sequence). Written as DNA, the CDR3 is TGTGCCAGCAGCCCAACCTGGGCTAGCGCACGAAGGAATGAGCAGTTCTTC. This translates into CASSPTWASARRNEQFF.

J is TRBJ2-7 and V is TRBV6-5; 8 bases match TRBD1. Germline V gives CDR1 MNHEY, CDR2 SVGAGI. With 5 bases clipped from V and 5 bases from J, the junction kept 8 bases outside the gene matches. The CDR3 contains 14 residues. The CDR3, as DNA: TGTGCCAGCAGTCCTGACAGGGGTTCCCACGAGCAGTACTTC. As protein: CASSPDRGSHEQYF.

The CDR3 nucleotides read TGTGCCAGTAGTATTTCGGGACTAGTCATCTCCGGGGAGCTGTTTTTT. Translating gives CASSISGLVISGELFF. V gene TRBV19 combines with J gene TRBJ2-2; 8 bases agree with TRBD2. The CDR3 runs 16 residues. Germline-derived CDR1 and CDR2 are LNHDA and SQIVND (reference sequence). The V segment lost 3 bases and the J segment 6 bases; nucleotides outside the gene matches: 9. The complete variable domain, with remaining parts taken from reference TRBV19 and TRBJ2-2, reads DGGITQSPKYLFRKEGQNVTLSCEQNLNHDAMYWYRQDPGQGLRLIYYSQIVNDFQKGDIAEGYSVSREKKESFPLTVTSAQKNPTAFYLCASSISGLVISGELFFGEGSRLTVL.

Turning to this clone: Distinct nucleotide sequences in the sample also encode this CDR3. The chain uses TRBV5-1 and TRBJ2-3, with 11 bases matching TRBD2. Germline V gene data show CDR1 as SGHRS and CDR2 as YFSETQ. The CDR3 loop spans 15 amino acids. With V trimmed by 4 bases and J by 1 base, 2 bases remained unmatched. CDR3 protein: CASSLGLAGTDTQYF. The CDR3 nucleotides read TGCGCCAGCAGCCTGGGACTAGCGGGCACAGATACGCAGTATTTT.

This sequence joins TRBV6-1 and TRBJ2-5, with D perhaps matching TRBD1 (6 bases). CDR3 length: 15 residues. Germline lookup yields CDR1 MNHNS and CDR2 SASEGT. V was clipped by 2 bases and J by 7 bases, with 17 bases between them. The CDR3 nucleotides read TGTGCCAGCAGTGAATCAGGGGCCCCTACTACGACCCAGTACTTC. It encodes CASSESGAPTTTQYF.

V is TRBV4-1 and J is TRBJ2-3; the D gene is possibly TRBD1 (5 bases). CDR1 MGHRA and CDR2 YSYEKL come from the germline V gene. The CDR3 is made up of 15 amino acids. The V end was cut by 2 bases, the J end by 0 bases, with 9 bases between. This chain's CDR3 is CASSQNRFSTDTQYF. CDR3 in DNA: TGCGCCAGCAGCCAAAACAGGTTTAGCACAGATACGCAGTATTTT.

J is TRBJ2-3 and V is TRBV9, with 9 bases that match TRBD1. Trimming removed 4 bases from V and 5 bases from J; junction bases left unmatched: 8. There are 15 residues in the CDR3. Germline-derived CDR1 and CDR2 are SGDLS and YYNGEE. CDR3 sequence: CASSPWTGDGDTQYF. For the CDR3, the DNA is TGTGCCAGCAGCCCCTGGACAGGGGATGGAGATACGCAGTATTTT. Filled out from reference TRBV9 and TRBJ2-3, the complete variable domain reads DSGVTQTPKHLITATGQRVTLRCSPRSGDLSVYWYQQSLDQGLQFLIQYYNGEERAKGNILERFSAQQFPDLHSELNLSSLELGDSALYFCASSPWTGDGDTQYFGPGTRLTVL.

This chain uses TRBV5-1 with TRBJ2-1; the match to TRBD2 covers 8 bases. V shed 2 bases and J 8 bases; nucleotides not matched to a gene: 12. The germline gives CDR1 SGHRS, CDR2 YFSETQ. This CDR3 contains 16 residues. In DNA form, the CDR3 reads TGCGCCAGCAGCTTAGCGGGGGTCCAAAATTCCGATGAGCAGTTCTTC. Translating gives CASSLAGVQNSDEQFF.

In this sample, this clone turned up a few times. The chain joins TRBV5-1 to TRBJ1-1, with D uncertain. V was clipped by 0 bases and J by 7 bases, with 13 bases between them. The length of the CDR3 is 14 residues. Looked up from germline, CDR1 is SGHRS and CDR2 is YFSETQ. The CDR3 loop reads CASSLDRLGGEAFF. Written as DNA, the CDR3 is TGCGCCAGCAGCTTGGACAGATTGGGTGGTGAAGCTTTCTTT.

The J gene is TRBJ1-4, the V gene TRBV5-1, with TRBD1 matching over 7 bases. The V gene's germline CDR1 is SGHRS and CDR2 YFSETQ. The CDR3 has 15 amino acids. The trim removed 1 base at V and 8 bases at J, leaving 8 bases unmatched. The CDR3 sequence: CASSLSGQVGEKLFF. CDR3 sequence (DNA): TGCGCCAGCAGCTTGTCCGGACAGGTGGGGGAAAAACTGTTTTTT.

The rearrangement joins TRBV15 to TRBJ2-3, with D perhaps TRBD2 (6 bases). This CDR3 comprises 16 residues. Trimming removed 8 bases from V and 0 bases from J, with 18 bases in between. From germline, CDR1 is LNHNV and CDR2 YYDKDF (reference sequence). This CDR3 reads CATANGGRVSTDTQYF. The CDR3 DNA reads TGTGCCACCGCAAATGGAGGGAGAGTCAGCACAGATACGCAGTATTTT.